A single sample gave rise to the 9 T cell receptor beta chains below, sequenced in a study of blood T cell repertoires in COVID-19. Using immunoSEQ multiplex PCR, the repertoire was profiled, and TCRdb retains in-frame clones only, with some absent. The sample gives over 70,000 clones, 77% of which show up once; roughly 10% is in the top ten. The specimen sequenced was peripheral blood. These receptors originate from an elderly woman with acute or convalescent COVID-19.

The rearrangement uses TRBV5-1 and TRBJ1-3, with TRBD1 as a possible D gene (5 bases). The germline V gene has CDR1 SGHRS and CDR2 YFSETQ. Trimming removed 0 bases at V and 0 bases at J, with 10 bases between. There are 16 residues in the CDR3. The CDR3 DNA sequence: TGCGCCAGCAGCTTGGTGTACACAGGCTCTGGAAACACCATATATTTT. It is translated as CASSLVYTGSGNTIYF.

The chain employs TRBV19 and TRBJ2-5; 7 nucleotides match TRBD1. Germline-derived CDR1 and CDR2 are LNHDA and SQIVND (reference sequence). The CDR3 extends over 16 amino acids. V lost 3 bases to trimming and J lost 4 bases; unmatched junction nucleotides: 11. For the CDR3, the DNA is TGTGCCAGTAGTATTAAGGGGAACAGGGGTTTAGAGACCCAGTACTTC. It encodes CASSIKGNRGLETQYF.

This clone was detected only a few times. V and J are TRBV7-2 and TRBJ1-1; the D is unclear. The V and J ends lost 0 bases and 5 bases respectively, with 10 bases between them. CDR3 length equals 14 residues. The germline CDR1 and CDR2 sequences are SGHTA and FQGNSA. CDR3 nucleotide sequence: TGTGCCAGCAGCTTAGCGCTCCGGGGTACTGAAGCTTTCTTT. Protein sequence: CASSLALRGTEAFF.

This chain uses TRBV28 with TRBJ2-2; perhaps TRBD2 as D (6 bases). Between the trimmed V and J ends, which lost 10 bases and 5 bases, there was a span of 14 bases. The germline gives CDR1 MDHEN, CDR2 SYDVKM. This CDR3 spans 13 amino acids. The CDR3 region has the DNA TGTGCCACCCGGAGGGGTCGAACCGGGGAGCTGTTTTTT. Translating it yields CATRRGRTGELFF.

This clone showed up just once. The chain employs TRBV6-5 and TRBJ1-5; possible D gene TRBD1, 5 bases. V lost 4 bases to trimming and J lost 0 bases, with 13 bases between them. Germline CDR1 is MNHEY and CDR2 is SVGAGI. This CDR3 is built from 16 residues. This CDR3 reads CASSSPGGYSNQPQHF. As DNA, the CDR3 is TGTGCCAGCAGTTCCCCTGGGGGGTATAGCAATCAGCCCCAGCATTTT.

This rearrangement joins TRBV28 to TRBJ2-1; the match to TRBD1 covers 9 bases. The CDR3 is 14 amino acids. Germline V gene data show CDR1 as MDHEN and CDR2 as SYDVKM. With 5 bases clipped from V and 5 bases from J, the junction kept 4 bases outside the gene matches. The CDR3 loop is CASSRYRGHNEQFF. CDR3 nucleotides: TGTGCCAGCAGTAGATACAGGGGGCACAATGAGCAGTTCTTC.

This chain links TRBV7-2 with TRBJ1-1; D is unclear. The CDR3 extends over 14 amino acids. The germline gives CDR1 SGHTA, CDR2 FQGNSA. V was pared by 1 base and J by 4 bases, with 10 bases between. The CDR3, as DNA: TGTGCCAGCAGCTTAGGACTCACGGGCACTGAAGCTTTCTTT. Translated, it gives CASSLGLTGTEAFF.

The chain employs TRBV19 and TRBJ2-5; 14 bases are a match to TRBD2. Trimming at V came to 9 bases and at J to 0 bases, leaving 9 bases not matched to a gene. This CDR3 is 17 amino acids long. Germline V CDR1 and CDR2: LNHDA, SQIVND (reference sequence). The CDR3 is CARIRTSGGPYQETQYF. CDR3 bases: TGTGCCAGGATTAGGACTAGCGGGGGGCCCTACCAAGAGACCCAGTACTTC.

About this clone: Other DNA sequences in the sample encode the same CDR3. This sequence joins TRBV30 and TRBJ1-1, with D possibly being TRBD1 (6 bases). The CDR3 consists of 13 residues. V gave up 2 bases and J gave up 3 bases, with 10 bases separating them. From germline, CDR1 is GTSNPN and CDR2 SVGIG (reference sequence). Here the CDR3 DNA reads TGTGCCTGGAGTAAGACAGGTGACACTGAAGCTTTCTTT. This translates into CAWSKTGDTEAFF.